This T cell receptor (beta chain) was identified in a study of vaccination effects on CD4 cells after COVID-19. Study-wide context: Participants were given two doses of BNT162b2 or mRNA-1273 vaccine.

CD4+ T cells specific for antigen were expanded with viral peptide pools by the ViraFEST assay before sequencing. Following culture for more than 9 days, CD4+ T cells were isolated. Vaccine recipients lacked prior SARS-CoV-2 infection and had negative nucleocapsid antibodies. Every well got a few million PBMC, which were grown with around 10 IU/ml IL-2 and about 9.5 ug/ml peptides. V dropped 5 bases and J dropped 6 bases, with 14 bases sitting between them. CDR3 length: 14 residues. Per germline, CDR1 MNHEY and CDR2 SVGAGI. Points on this clone: Its antigen remains unknown.

Assay: immunoSEQ multiplex PCR; the TCRdb copy retains only in-frame clones and omits some. The data show fewer than 30,000 clones, with approximately 72% seen just once and about 30% held by the top ten. Overall study findings and caveats: Marked clonal contraction was seen late after vaccination (in both infection- and vaccine-induced clones). Missing from the study were early post-infection timepoints, and its convalescent patients were few.

The chain links TRBV6-5 to TRBJ1-5; D is possibly TRBD1 (6 bases). Sequencing was performed on CD4+ T cells from PBMCs cultured with SARS-CoV-2 spike peptides, taken before COVID-19 vaccination. The source of this sequence is a human donor who received a COVID-19 vaccine. CDR3: CASSTVQGSQPQHF. CDR3 in DNA: TGTGCCAGCAGTACAGTACAGGGTTCTCAGCCCCAGCATTTT.